The 18 T cell receptor beta chains listed next were all sequenced from one sample in a study of control samples from healthy donors and cancer patients (TCRdb year 2020). The library was prepared using the immunoSEQ multiplex PCR assay. The clones in this table, taken by TCRdb from immuneACCESS, are in-frame only. Not every clone is retained; where verified, under half of the shortfall comes from an unresolved V gene, and the cause of the rest is unknown. This sample is represented by under 100,000 clones; 88% of them were singletons. The ten top clones hold around 14% of the sample. Sequenced input: blood. The receptors were gathered from a woman aged 70 to 79 in good health.

The chain recombines TRBV24-1 with TRBJ1-1; tentative D call: TRBD1 (6 bases). CDR1 is KGHDR and CDR2 is SFDVKD in the germline V gene. The CDR3 contains 13 residues. Trimming removed 7 bases from V and 4 bases from J, with 12 bases in between. This CDR3 is CATRGGAGTEAFF. The CDR3 DNA is TGTGCCACCAGGGGGGGCGCTGGCACTGAAGCTTTCTTT.

The chain joins TRBV5-4 to TRBJ2-1; TRBD2 matches 9 bases. With V trimmed by 1 base and J by 4 bases, 3 bases remained unmatched. In germline, CDR1 is SGHNT, CDR2 YYREEE (reference sequence). This CDR3 has 15 residues. CDR3 protein: CASSLRAGGYNEQFF. The CDR3 DNA reads TGTGCCAGCAGCTTGAGGGCGGGAGGGTACAATGAGCAGTTCTTC.

This clone was seen once. This chain uses TRBV18 with TRBJ2-3, with TRBD1 matching 9 bases. The germline V gene has CDR1 KGHSH and CDR2 LQKENI. The CDR3 loop spans 16 amino acids. Losses at the gene ends were 4 bases for V and 6 bases for J; bases not matched to a gene: 11. CDR3 amino acids: CASSQFRDRDSDTQYF. Here the CDR3 DNA reads TGTGCCAGCTCACAATTCCGGGACAGGGATTCCGATACGCAGTATTTT.

This chain connects TRBV2 to TRBJ1-2; maybe TRBD1 (5 bases). Between the trimmed V and J ends, which lost 3 bases and 4 bases, there was a span of 15 bases. CDR1 SNHLY and CDR2 FYNNEI come from the germline V gene. The CDR3 runs 15 residues. CDR3 in DNA: TGTGCCAGCAGTGAGGGCGGGACGGCCCTCTATGGCTACACCTTC. Translating gives CASSEGGTALYGYTF.

The V gene is TRBV18, the J gene TRBJ2-7; 11 bases align to TRBD2. Trimming removed 4 bases from V and 3 bases from J; junction bases left unmatched: 2. This CDR3 is 14 amino acids long. Germline CDR1 and CDR2: KGHSH and LQKENI. The CDR3 nucleotides are TGTGCCAGCTCACTTGGACTAGCGGGCTACGAGCAGTACTTC. Translated, it gives CASSLGLAGYEQYF.

This clone was detected only a few times. The chain carries TRBV30 and TRBJ1-3; TRBD1 matches at 9 bases. Trimming cost V 0 bases and J 8 bases; bases outside gene matches: 8. This CDR3 contains 15 residues. The germline CDR1 and CDR2 sequences are GTSNPN and SVGIG (reference sequence). DNA of the CDR3: TGTGCCTGGAGTGTACTCACAGGGGGCGCGGACACCATATATTTT. Its protein is CAWSVLTGGADTIYF.

The genes are TRBV7-9 and TRBJ2-1; a weak D match, TRBD2 (5 bases). The CDR3 extends over 13 amino acids. V was clipped by 2 bases and J by 5 bases, with 7 bases between them. Germline V CDR1 and CDR2: SEHNR, FQNEAQ (reference sequence). Here the CDR3 DNA reads TGTGCCAGCAGCTTAACAGCGGACAATGAGCAGTTCTTC. This gives the protein CASSLTADNEQFF.

The rearrangement links TRBV28 to TRBJ1-2, with TRBD1 as a possible D gene (6 bases). The CDR3 spans 15 residues. Germline lookup yields CDR1 MDHEN and CDR2 SYDVKM. The V end lost 2 bases, the J end lost 9 bases, and 19 bases lay between the germline ends. The CDR3: CASSLEVGGGLSYTF. CDR3 bases: TGTGCCAGCAGTTTAGAAGTTGGGGGGGGCTTGAGCTACACCTTC.

The chain uses TRBV3-1 (or the pseudogene TRBV3-2) and TRBJ1-1; D is ambiguous. The CDR3 sequence is 12 residues long. Germline assignment: CDR1 LGHDT and CDR2 YNNKEL (reference sequence). Trimming removed 4 bases at V and 8 bases at J, with 11 bases between. The CDR3 here is CASSPSAGEAFF. CDR3 bases: TGTGCCAGCAGCCCCTCCGCGGGGGAAGCTTTCTTT.

This sequence joins TRBV6-2 or TRBV6-3 and TRBJ1-1; perhaps TRBD1 as D (6 bases). The germline V gene encodes CDR1 MNHEY and CDR2 SVGEGT. Trimming left V 6 bases short and J 3 bases short, with 20 bases between. The CDR3 extends over 16 amino acids. The CDR3 protein is CASSRPGGLRDTEAFF. The CDR3 nucleotides are TGTGCCAGCAGCCGACCGGGGGGCCTTAGGGACACTGAAGCTTTCTTT.

This chain uses TRBV28 with TRBJ1-2; TRBD1 agrees at 9 bases. The V gene end was trimmed by 3 bases and the J gene end by 7 bases; junction bases not matched to a gene: 12. The CDR3 has 16 amino acids. Germline V gene sequence: CDR1 MDHEN, CDR2 SYDVKM. CDR3 in amino acids: CASSLRQPGQGRGYTF. CDR3 bases: TGTGCCAGCAGTTTGCGACAACCGGGACAGGGCCGTGGCTACACCTTC.

The rearrangement uses TRBV19 and TRBJ2-7; TRBD1 aligns across 7 bases. The germline CDR1 and CDR2 sequences are LNHDA and SQIVND (reference sequence). The CDR3 is 14 amino acids. With 6 bases clipped from V and 1 base from J, the junction kept 6 bases outside the gene matches. The CDR3 DNA reads as TGTGCCAGTAGCACAAGACAGGGTTCCTACGAGCAGTACTTC. Protein sequence: CASSTRQGSYEQYF.

V gene TRBV29-1 combines with J gene TRBJ1-1; possible D gene TRBD1, 5 bases. There are 13 residues in the CDR3. CDR1 and CDR2 from the germline V gene are SQVTM and ANQGSEA. Trimming pared 8 bases from V and 4 bases from J, leaving 17 bases between. The CDR3 is CSSWLGVGTEAFF. The CDR3 bases are TGCAGCTCCTGGCTGGGGGTGGGCACTGAAGCTTTCTTT.

The rearrangement uses TRBV18 and TRBJ2-2; D uncertain. V lost 3 bases and J 4 bases, leaving 6 bases between the germline ends. The CDR3 length is 13 residues. CDR1 is KGHSH and CDR2 is LQKENI in the germline V gene. CDR3 nucleotides: TGTGCCAGCTCACCGAAAGCCACCGGGGAGCTGTTTTTT. This gives the protein CASSPKATGELFF.

This clone appeared a few times. This chain connects TRBV20-1 to TRBJ1-5, with D tentatively TRBD1 (6 bases). V dropped 3 bases and J dropped 2 bases, with 11 bases sitting between them. The CDR3 runs 14 residues. Germline V CDR1 and CDR2: DFQATT, SNEGSKA (reference sequence). This CDR3 reads CSASGGGGNQPQHF. CDR3 in DNA: TGCAGTGCTAGTGGTGGGGGCGGCAATCAGCCCCAGCATTTT.

J is TRBJ1-1 and V is TRBV2; possible D gene TRBD1, 6 bases. CDR3 size: 13 residues. V was cut by 1 base and J by 6 bases, with 9 bases left in between. CDR1 and CDR2 (germline): SNHLY, FYNNEI. CDR3 sequence (DNA): TGTGCCAGCAGTGAAGACAGGGAGGCTGAAGCTTTCTTT. It translates to CASSEDREAEAFF.

The V gene is TRBV9, the J gene TRBJ2-3; tentative D call: TRBD1 (5 bases). CDR1 and CDR2 (germline): SGDLS, YYNGEE. The V end was cut by 2 bases, the J end by 6 bases, with 7 bases between. CDR3 size: 12 residues. Here the CDR3 reads CASSVAGDTQYF. The CDR3 coding sequence is TGTGCCAGCAGCGTTGCAGGGGATACGCAGTATTTT.

The gene calls are TRBV30 and TRBJ1-5; 7 bases are shared with TRBD1. The CDR3 loop spans 13 amino acids. With 4 bases clipped from V and 4 bases from J, the junction kept 4 bases outside the gene matches. CDR1 and CDR2 (germline): GTSNPN, SVGIG (reference sequence). The CDR3 DNA reads TGTGCCTGGACGCAGGGGGGTAATCAGCCCCAGCATTTT. Amino acids: CAWTQGGNQPQHF. Full variable domain (remainder filled in from reference TRBV30 and TRBJ1-5): SQTIHQWPATLVQPVGSPLSLECTVEGTSNPNLYWYRQAAGRGLQLLFYSVGIGQISSEVPQNLSASRPQDRQFILSSKKLLLSDSGFYLCAWTQGGNQPQHFGDGTRLSIL.